The T cell receptor beta chain under discussion was sequenced for a study of response to subunit inactivated influenza vaccine (dated by TCRdb to the late 2010s). With respect to the entire study: Deep quantitative T cell receptor repertoire profiling was used in the study to track responses to a trivalent subunit inactivated influenza vaccine.

Library preparation used RT-PCR. TCRdb names Illumina HiSeq 2500 as the instrument used. Starting from the raw public reads, TCRdb applied fastp trimming at Q25, assembled clones with MiXCR and retained in-frame beta chains. CDR3 protein duplicates are merged, each entry listing the most common genes and DNA. This sample comprises roughly 500,000 distinct CDR3 sequences, 25% of them detected only once. The ten largest clones capture under 2.5% of the sample. Overall study outcomes, separate from this receptor: The authors suggested that each seasonal influenza vaccination may recruit only a limited number of new T cells.

This clonotype was picked up a small number of times. The specificity of this receptor is unknown. The input lacks base qualities; no much larger clone sits a single base away. CDR1 SGHAT and CDR2 FQNNGV are derived from the germline V gene. Its CDR3 holds 13 amino acids, cysteine through phenylalanine. Only the CDR3 DNA stays, 39 bases, in frame from base 1. At the junction V is shortened by 8 bases and J by 5 bases, with 14 bases in between. Material: CD4+ T cells sorted from PBMCs, obtained around 5 days after vaccination. This sequence was found in a man aged 50 or older who received an inactivated influenza vaccine. Donor details come from another sample of the same person, matched by shared clones. The rearrangement joined TRBV11-2 to TRBJ2-3, with the D call perhaps TRBD1 or TRBD2, as 6 bases match in each case. The nucleotide sequence reads TGTGCCAGCGCTAGGGGGGCCATAGATACGCAGTATTTT. It codes for CASARGAIDTQYF.